Listed below are T cell receptor beta chains from one sample, sequenced in a study of blood T cell repertoires in COVID-19. Measured with immunoSEQ multiplex PCR; TCRdb has only the in-frame clones, and not every one. The sample carries over 200,000 clones, 65% to 90% recorded once. What was sequenced was peripheral blood. The receptor source for this set is a human donor in a cohort sampled during active COVID-19. The CDR3 runs from the conserved cysteine through the conserved F or W. D genes are given only for firm matches. Only part of the rows carry a size: once, few, many, or a class if the clone is expanded.

D	size	V	CDR3
TRBD1	NA	TRBV3-1/TRBV3-2	CASSPTGYTEAFF
NA	NA	TRBV7-2	CASSASGHEQYF
NA	NA	TRBV28	CASSFRINTEAFF
TRBD2	NA	TRBV2	CASSAPFFSGSTDTQYF
NA	NA	TRBV19	CASSSGTHNSQETQYF
NA	NA	TRBV18	CASSPNLGTLNYGYTF
NA	many	TRBV6-5	CASTPGSPETQYF
NA	few	TRBV4-3	CASSQEEAYEQYF
NA	many	TRBV28	CASSSWEVGYPRYNGYTF
NA	once	TRBV6-5	CASSYSGTNNYGYTF
NA	once	TRBV6-5	CASSYSAGAVNTEAFF
NA	NA	TRBV19	CASSIGVLYQPQHF
TRBD1	NA	TRBV6-5	CASTLGQGNEQYF
NA	NA	TRBV18	CASSETVDYGYTF
TRBD2	NA	TRBV10-3	CAISGRLAGGVSSYEQYF
NA	NA	TRBV6-1	CASSEEQGSYNEQFF
NA	NA	TRBV21-1	CASSKSMSPSGANVLTF
NA	many	TRBV7-9	CASSLATASRYAFF
NA	NA	TRBV1	CTSSQVGRQMYEQYF
TRBD2	NA	TRBV13	CASSTRQGPLAGGGWRDTQYF
TRBD2	NA	TRBV7-8	CASTAGGTDTQYF
NA	NA	TRBV19	CASSTRQPSGEKLFF
NA	NA	TRBV4-1	CASSLGSLNTEAFF
NA	NA	TRBV5-4	CASSLVAVLDWGYTF
NA	NA	TRBV9	CASSAQGLTYEQYF
TRBD1	NA	TRBV11-1	CASSFDDRGTYNEQFF
NA	NA	TRBV6-5	CATTSAGMISPLHF
NA	NA	TRBV6-2/TRBV6-3	CASSYAGWNQPQHF
NA	NA	TRBV7-2	CASSSQPLTYEQYF
TRBD1	NA	TRBV28	CASRSTRTGGSQPQHF
NA	NA	TRBV28	CASSPLSQPQHF
NA	medium-sized	TRBV28	CASSLVELDTQYF
TRBD1	NA	TRBV6-2/TRBV6-3	CASSYSRDRGNYEQYF
NA	NA	TRBV7-2	CASSPPSRLYEQYF
TRBD1	once	TRBV7-8	CASSPLAGGIDNSPLHF
TRBD2	NA	TRBV3-1/TRBV3-2	CASSPTGRLAGAYEQYF
NA	NA	TRBV12-3/TRBV12-4	CASSLKGAEAFF
TRBD1	NA	TRBV4-3	CASSHRDRGYEQYF
NA	NA	TRBV6-5	CASREGPGLSEQFF
NA	NA	TRBV4-3	CASSLEQAETQYF
TRBD1	NA	TRBV5-5	CASSAPGQGSYEQYF
NA	NA	TRBV7-6	CASSWGGPNTGELFF
NA	NA	TRBV5-5	CASSSRGRPSYNEQFF
TRBD2	NA	TRBV18	CASSPSGLAYSYNEQFF
NA	NA	TRBV7-8	CASSWRTGVSGNTIYF
TRBD1	NA	TRBV6-2/TRBV6-3	CASSYVSGQGSRAKNIQYF
NA	NA	TRBV6-5	CASSYSRRVTEAFF
NA	NA	TRBV28	CASSFSRGTNTEAFF
TRBD2	few	TRBV11-3	CASSWRPGGSDEQFF
NA	NA	TRBV6-2/TRBV6-3	CASSYKLAATDTQYF
TRBD1	NA	TRBV6-5	CASSLQGAEKLFF
TRBD2	few	TRBV25-1	CASSELGTSGYEQYF
NA	NA	TRBV7-3	CASSRRTASPYEQYF